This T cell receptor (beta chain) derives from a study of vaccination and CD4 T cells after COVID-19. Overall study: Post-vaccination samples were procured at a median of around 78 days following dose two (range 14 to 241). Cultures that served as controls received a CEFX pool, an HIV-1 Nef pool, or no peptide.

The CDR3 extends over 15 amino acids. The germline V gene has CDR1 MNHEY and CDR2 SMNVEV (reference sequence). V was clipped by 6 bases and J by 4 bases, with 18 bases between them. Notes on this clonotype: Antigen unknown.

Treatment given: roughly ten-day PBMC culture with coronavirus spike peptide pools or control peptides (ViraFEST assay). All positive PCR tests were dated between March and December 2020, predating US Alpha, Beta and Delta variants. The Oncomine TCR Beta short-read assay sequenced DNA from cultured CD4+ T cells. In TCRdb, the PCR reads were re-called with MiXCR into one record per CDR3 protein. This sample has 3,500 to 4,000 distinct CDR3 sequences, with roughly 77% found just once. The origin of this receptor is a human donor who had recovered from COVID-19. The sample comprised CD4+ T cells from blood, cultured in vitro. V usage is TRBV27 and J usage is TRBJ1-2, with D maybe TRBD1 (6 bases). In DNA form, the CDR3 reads TGTGCCAGCAGGGGGGCGGGGGGCGCAACCTATGGCTACACCTTC. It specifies CASRGAGGATYGYTF.